Sequencing of this TCR beta chain was carried out in a study of blood T cell repertoires in COVID-19. The protocol was immunoSEQ multiplex PCR, while the TCRdb copy is restricted to in-frame clones and leaves out a portion. The table shows 150,000 to 200,000 clones, with around 77% occurring only once. Looked up from germline, CDR1 is SGHRS and CDR2 is YFSETQ. This CDR3 contains 14 residues. Trimming removed 3 bases at V and 3 bases at J, with 12 bases between. The clonotype originates from a man in his sixties or seventies with active or convalescent COVID-19. Sequenced material: peripheral blood. The chain joins TRBV5-1 to TRBJ1-2; D perhaps matches TRBD1 (6 bases). This CDR3 reads CASSSEAGDYGYTF. CDR3 nucleotides: TGCGCCAGCAGCTCGGAGGCAGGGGACTATGGCTACACCTTC.